This T cell receptor beta chain is drawn from a study of T cells in Graves' hyperthyroidism and ophthalmopathy. Study-wide points: A model of 13 V-J features distinguished ophthalmopathy from stable hyperthyroidism.

On this clonotype itself: Antigen unknown.

V lost 3 bases and J lost 3, with 14 bases in between. The CDR3 runs 15 residues. Germline V CDR1 and CDR2: DFQATT, SNEGSKA (reference sequence). Amplification of TCR beta CDR3 regions used RNA as the template. In the first-round RT-PCR of the TCR CDR3, the HTBI primer set was used. One entry per CDR3 protein, called by TCRdb with MiXCR from the multiplex PCR reads. The table records about 530,000 distinct CDR3 sequences, about a sixth of them present only once. Each person with ophthalmopathy scored at least 3 on the Clinical Activity Score, reached NOSPECS grade 4 or higher, and had been ill under 3 months. Every diagnosis used clinical symptoms, serum thyroxine and TRAb, thyroid ultrasound and orbital computed tomography. PBMCs were obtained from 10 ml fresh peripheral blood.

The chain has TRBV20-1 and TRBJ2-2, with D perhaps assigned TRBD1 or TRBD2 (5 bases each). The sample consisted of blood. This TCR derives from a woman in her late teens or twenties with Graves' ophthalmopathy. CDR3 nucleotide sequence: TGCAGTGCTAGGGACCGGGACGGGGACACCGGGGAGCTGTTTTTT. Translation gives CSARDRDGDTGELFF.